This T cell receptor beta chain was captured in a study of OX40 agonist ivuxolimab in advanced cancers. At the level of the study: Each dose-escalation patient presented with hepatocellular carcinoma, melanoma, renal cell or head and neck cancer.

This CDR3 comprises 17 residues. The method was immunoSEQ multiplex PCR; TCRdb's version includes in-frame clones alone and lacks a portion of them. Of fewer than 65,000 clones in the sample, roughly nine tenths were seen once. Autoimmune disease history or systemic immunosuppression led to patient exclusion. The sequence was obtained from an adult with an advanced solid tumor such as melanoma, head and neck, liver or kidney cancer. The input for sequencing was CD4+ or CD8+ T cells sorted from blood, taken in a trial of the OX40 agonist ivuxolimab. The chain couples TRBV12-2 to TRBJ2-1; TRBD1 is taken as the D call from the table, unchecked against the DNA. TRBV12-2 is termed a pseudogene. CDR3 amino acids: CASRLASRTGGYNEQFF. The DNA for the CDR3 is TGTGCAAGTCGCTTAGCGTCTCGGACAGGGGGCTACAATGAGCAGTTCTTC.